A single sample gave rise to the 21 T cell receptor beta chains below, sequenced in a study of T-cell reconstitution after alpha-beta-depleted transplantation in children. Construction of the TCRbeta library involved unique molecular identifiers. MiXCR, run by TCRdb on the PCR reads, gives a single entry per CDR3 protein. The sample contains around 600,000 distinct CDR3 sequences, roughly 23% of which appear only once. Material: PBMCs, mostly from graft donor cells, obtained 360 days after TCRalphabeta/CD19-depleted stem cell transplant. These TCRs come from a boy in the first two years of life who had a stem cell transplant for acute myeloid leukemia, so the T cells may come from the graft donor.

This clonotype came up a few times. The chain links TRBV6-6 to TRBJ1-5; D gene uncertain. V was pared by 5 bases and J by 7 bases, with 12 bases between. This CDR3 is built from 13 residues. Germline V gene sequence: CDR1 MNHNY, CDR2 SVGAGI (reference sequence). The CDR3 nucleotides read TGTGCCAGCAGTGTGTTCCGGGGACAGCCCCAGCATTTT. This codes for CASSVFRGQPQHF.

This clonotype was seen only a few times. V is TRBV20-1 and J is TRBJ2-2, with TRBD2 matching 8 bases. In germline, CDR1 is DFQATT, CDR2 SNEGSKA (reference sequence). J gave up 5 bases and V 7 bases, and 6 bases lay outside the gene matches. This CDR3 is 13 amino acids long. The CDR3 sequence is CSVWTSRTGELFF. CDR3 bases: TGCAGTGTTTGGACTAGCCGGACCGGGGAGCTGTTTTTT.

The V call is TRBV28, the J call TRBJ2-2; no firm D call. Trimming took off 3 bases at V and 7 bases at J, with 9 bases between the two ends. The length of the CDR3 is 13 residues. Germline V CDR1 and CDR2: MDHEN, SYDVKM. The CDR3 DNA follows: TGTGCCAGCAGTTTTGGGCTCCGCGGGGAGCTGTTTTTT. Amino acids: CASSFGLRGELFF.

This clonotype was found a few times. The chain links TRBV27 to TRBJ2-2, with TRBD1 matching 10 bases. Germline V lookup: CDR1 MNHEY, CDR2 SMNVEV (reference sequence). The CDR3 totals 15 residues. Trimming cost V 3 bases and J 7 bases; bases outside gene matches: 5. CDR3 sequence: CASSFGDRGGGELFF. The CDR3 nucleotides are TGTGCCAGCAGTTTCGGGGACAGGGGAGGCGGGGAGCTGTTTTTT.

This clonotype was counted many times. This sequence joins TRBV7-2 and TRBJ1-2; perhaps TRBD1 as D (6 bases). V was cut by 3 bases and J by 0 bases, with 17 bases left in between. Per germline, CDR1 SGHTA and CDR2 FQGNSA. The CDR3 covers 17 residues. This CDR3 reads CASSFVTGEVSNYGYTF. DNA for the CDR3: TGTGCCAGCAGCTTTGTGACAGGAGAGGTTTCTAACTATGGCTACACCTTC.

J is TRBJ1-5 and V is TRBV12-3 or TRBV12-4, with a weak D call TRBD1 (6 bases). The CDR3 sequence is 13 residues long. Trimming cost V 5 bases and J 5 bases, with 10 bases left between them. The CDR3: CASSLTGHQPQHF. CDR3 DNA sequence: TGTGCCAGCAGTCTGACAGGACATCAGCCCCAGCATTTT.

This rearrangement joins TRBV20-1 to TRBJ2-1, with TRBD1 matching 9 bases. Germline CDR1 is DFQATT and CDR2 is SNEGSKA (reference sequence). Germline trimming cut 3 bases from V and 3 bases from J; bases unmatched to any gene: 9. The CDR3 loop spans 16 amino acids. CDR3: CSASITGGVLYNEQFF. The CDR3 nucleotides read TGCAGTGCTAGTATCACAGGGGGCGTTCTCTACAATGAGCAGTTCTTC.

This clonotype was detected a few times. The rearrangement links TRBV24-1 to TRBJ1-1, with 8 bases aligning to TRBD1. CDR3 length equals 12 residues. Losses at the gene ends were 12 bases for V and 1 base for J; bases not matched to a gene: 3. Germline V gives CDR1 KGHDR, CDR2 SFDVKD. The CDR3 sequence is CAVGQGNTEAFF. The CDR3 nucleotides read TGTGCCGTCGGACAGGGGAACACTGAAGCTTTCTTT.

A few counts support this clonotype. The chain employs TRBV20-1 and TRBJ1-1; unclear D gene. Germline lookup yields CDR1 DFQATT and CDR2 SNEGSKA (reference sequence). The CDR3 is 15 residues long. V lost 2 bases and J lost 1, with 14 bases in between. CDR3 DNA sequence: TGCAGTGCTAGATCCCTCGGGTTGCGGAACACTGAAGCTTTCTTT. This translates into CSARSLGLRNTEAFF.

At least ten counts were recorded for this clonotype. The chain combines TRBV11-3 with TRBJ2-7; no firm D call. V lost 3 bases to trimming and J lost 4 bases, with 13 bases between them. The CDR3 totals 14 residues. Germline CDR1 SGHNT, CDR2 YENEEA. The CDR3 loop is CASSLSQTEYEQYF. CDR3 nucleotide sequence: TGTGCCAGCAGCTTGAGCCAAACGGAGTACGAGCAGTACTTC.

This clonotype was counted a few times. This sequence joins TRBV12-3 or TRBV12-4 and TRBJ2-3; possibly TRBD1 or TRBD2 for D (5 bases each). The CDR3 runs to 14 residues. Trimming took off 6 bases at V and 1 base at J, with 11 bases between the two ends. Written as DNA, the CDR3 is TGTGCCAGCAGGTGGGACGGCCGCACAGATACGCAGTATTTT. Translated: CASRWDGRTDTQYF.

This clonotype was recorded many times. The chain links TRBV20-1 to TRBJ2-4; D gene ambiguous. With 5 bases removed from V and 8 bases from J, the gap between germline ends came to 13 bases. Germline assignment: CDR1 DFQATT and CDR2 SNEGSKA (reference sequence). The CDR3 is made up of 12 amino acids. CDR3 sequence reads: CSASYNSDIQYF. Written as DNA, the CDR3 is TGCAGTGCTTCGTACAACAGTGACATTCAGTACTTC.

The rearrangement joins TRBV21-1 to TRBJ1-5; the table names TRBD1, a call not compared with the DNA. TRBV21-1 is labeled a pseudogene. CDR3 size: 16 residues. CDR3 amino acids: CASSIPCTLGNQPQHF. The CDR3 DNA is TGTGCCAGCAGCATTCCTTGCACCCTGGGCAATCAGCCCCAGCATTTT.

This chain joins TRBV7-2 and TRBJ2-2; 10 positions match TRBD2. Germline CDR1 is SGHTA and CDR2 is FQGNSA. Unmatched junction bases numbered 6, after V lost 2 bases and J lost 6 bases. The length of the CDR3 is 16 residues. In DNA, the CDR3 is TGTGCCAGCAGCTTACGAGCGGGGGGGATTGCCGGGGAGCTGTTTTTT. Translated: CASSLRAGGIAGELFF.

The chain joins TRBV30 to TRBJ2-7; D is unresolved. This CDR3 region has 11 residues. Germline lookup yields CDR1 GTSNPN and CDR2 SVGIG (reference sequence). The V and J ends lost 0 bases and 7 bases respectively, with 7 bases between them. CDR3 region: CAWSVRFEQYF. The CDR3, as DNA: TGTGCCTGGAGTGTAAGGTTTGAGCAGTACTTC.

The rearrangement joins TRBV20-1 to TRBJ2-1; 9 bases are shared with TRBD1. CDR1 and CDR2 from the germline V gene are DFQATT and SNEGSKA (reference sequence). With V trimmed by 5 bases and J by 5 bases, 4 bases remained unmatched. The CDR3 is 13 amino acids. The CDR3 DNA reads TGCAGTGCTGGGACAGGGTTCCACAATGAGCAGTTCTTC. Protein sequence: CSAGTGFHNEQFF.

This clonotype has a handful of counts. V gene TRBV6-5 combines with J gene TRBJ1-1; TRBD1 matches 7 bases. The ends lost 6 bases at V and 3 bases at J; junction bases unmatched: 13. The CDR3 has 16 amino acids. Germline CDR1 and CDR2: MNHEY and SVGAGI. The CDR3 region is CASSRGTAKFHTEAFF. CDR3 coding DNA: TGTGCCAGCAGCCGCGGGACAGCGAAGTTCCACACTGAAGCTTTCTTT.

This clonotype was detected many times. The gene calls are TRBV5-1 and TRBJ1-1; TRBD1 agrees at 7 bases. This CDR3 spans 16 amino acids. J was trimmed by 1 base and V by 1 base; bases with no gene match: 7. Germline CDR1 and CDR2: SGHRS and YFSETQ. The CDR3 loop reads CASSLSRGQRNTEAFF. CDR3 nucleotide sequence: TGCGCCAGCAGCTTGTCTAGGGGGCAAAGGAACACTGAAGCTTTCTTT. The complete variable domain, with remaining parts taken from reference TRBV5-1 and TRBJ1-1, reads KAGVTQTPRYLIKTRGQQVTLSCSPISGHRSVSWYQQTPGQGLQFLFEYFSETQRNKGNFPGRFSGRQFSNSRSEMNVSTLELGDSALYLCASSLSRGQRNTEAFFGQGTRLTVV.

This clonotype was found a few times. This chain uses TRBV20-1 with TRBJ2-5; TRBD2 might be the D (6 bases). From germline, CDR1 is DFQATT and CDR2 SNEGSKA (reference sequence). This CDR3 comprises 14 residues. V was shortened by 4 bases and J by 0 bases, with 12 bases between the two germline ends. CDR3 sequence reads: CSAIRGTYQETQYF. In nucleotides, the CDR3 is TGCAGTGCTATTCGGGGGACGTACCAAGAGACCCAGTACTTC.

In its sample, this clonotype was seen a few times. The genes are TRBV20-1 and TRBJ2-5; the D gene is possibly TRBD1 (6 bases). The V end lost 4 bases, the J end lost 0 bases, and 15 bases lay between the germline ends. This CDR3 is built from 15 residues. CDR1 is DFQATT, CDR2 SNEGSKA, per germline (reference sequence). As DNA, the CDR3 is TGCAGTGCTACTGTTAGGGGGTGGTACCAAGAGACCCAGTACTTC. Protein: CSATVRGWYQETQYF.

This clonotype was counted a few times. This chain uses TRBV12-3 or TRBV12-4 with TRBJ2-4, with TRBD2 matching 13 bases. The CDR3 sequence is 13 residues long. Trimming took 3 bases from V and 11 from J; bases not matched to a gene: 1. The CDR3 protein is CASSFGLAGVQYF. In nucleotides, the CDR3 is TGTGCCAGCAGTTTTGGACTAGCGGGGGTTCAGTACTTC.